What follows is one T cell receptor beta chain and its context. The V and J ends lost 4 bases and 7 bases, in that order; junction bases with no gene match: 12. This CDR3 is 15 amino acids long. Looked up from germline, CDR1 is ENHRY and CDR2 is SYGVKD. The sample comes from a study of blood T cell repertoires in COVID-19. Study at large: Material from acute and convalescent COVID-19 was sourced from the United States, Italy and Spain.

Methods used by the authors: From reference gene primer amplification, estimates of nucleated cell counts were derived. TCRdb's table, derived via immunoSEQ multiplex PCR, lists solely in-frame clones and lacks some. V, J and clone size derive from that table, while D and trimming were established from the DNA sequence. The table records roughly 120,000 clones, just under 90% of them present only once. Material for sequencing was peripheral blood. The receptor's source is a woman aged 50 to 60 with acute or convalescent COVID-19. The V call is TRBV10-3, the J call TRBJ2-7, with 8 nucleotides matching TRBD2. CDR3 amino acids: CAISGKEREPWEQYF. The DNA for the CDR3 is TGTGCCATCAGTGGAAAGGAGCGGGAGCCATGGGAGCAGTACTTC.